The clone carrying this TCR beta chain has at least ten counts. Antigen specificity is unknown. Germline V gives CDR1 DFQATT, CDR2 SNEGSKA (reference sequence). The V end lost 1 base, the J end lost 4 bases, and 7 bases lay between the germline ends. The CDR3 loop spans 12 amino acids. Bulk libraries came from a prior protocol with listed TCR primers. Each CDR3 protein gets one entry after TCRdb re-called the PCR reads with MiXCR. The profile covers approximately 35,000 distinct CDR3 sequences, with about 18% appearing a single time and under 1.3% taken by the ten largest. This entry is derived from a study of molecular identifiers for immune sequencing clone quantification. Overall study findings and caveats: Spiked Jurkat TCR RNA equivalent to one cell reportedly surfaced among about 1 million naive cells. Clonotypes surpassing 20 RNA copies contained over 97% of effector molecules, versus under 1% in naive cells. Barcode sharing among identical TCR molecules could make large clones appear smaller.

The source of this sequence is a human donor in good health. Some libraries in this study had Jurkat cell RNA spiked in. The chain couples TRBV20-1 to TRBJ1-2, with no clear D. Sequencing was carried out using naive CD8+ T cells from blood, with Jurkat cell RNA spiked in. The subset: FACS-sorted CD8+CD4-CCR7+CD45RA+ naive T cells. This chain's CDR3 is CSARGVGYGYTF. CDR3 coding DNA: TGCAGTGCTAGAGGGGTTGGCTATGGCTACACCTTC.